Listed below are T cell receptor beta chains from one sample, sequenced in a study of T cell responses to AZD1222 COVID-19 vaccine. Profiling relied on immunoSEQ multiplex PCR, and the TCRdb table lists in-frame clones only, not all of them. The sample shows some 120,000 clones, 88% of them seen only once. Here the sequenced sample was peripheral blood, taken on day 0 of AZD1222 vaccination. The receptors here all came from an adult in good health. Both conserved end residues are part of each CDR3. The D gene is left open where the match is weak. Rows give clone size only sometimes, using once, few, many, or a class for an expanded clone.

.,TRBD1,TRBV10-3,TRBJ1-4,CATGDRGEVEKLFF,TGTGCCACGGGGGACAGGGGAGAGGTTGAAAAACTGTTTTTT
.,.,TRBV9,TRBJ2-7,CASSVVQGAEQYF,TGTGCCAGCAGCGTAGTTCAGGGAGCCGAGCAGTACTTC
.,TRBD2,TRBV12-3/TRBV12-4,TRBJ2-7,CASRPGGPYEQYF,TGTGCCAGCAGACCGGGGGGGCCCTACGAGCAGTACTTC
.,.,TRBV28,TRBJ1-2,CASSSDRTPRGYTF,TGTGCCAGCAGTTCGGACAGAACCCCTCGAGGCTACACCTTC
.,TRBD2,TRBV9,TRBJ2-5,CASSAGTSGGPETQYF,TGTGCCAGCAGCGCCGGGACTAGCGGGGGGCCGGAGACCCAGTACTTC
.,.,TRBV7-6,TRBJ1-4,CASSLNAEGFTNEKLFF,TGTGCCAGCAGCTTAAACGCGGAGGGATTTACTAATGAAAAACTGTTTTTT
.,TRBD2,TRBV5-8,TRBJ2-7,CASRVFSGGRYEQYF,TGTGCCAGCAGGGTTTTTAGCGGGGGCCGCTACGAGCAGTACTTC
.,TRBD2,TRBV10-3,TRBJ2-2,CAAGTSETGELFF,TGTGCCGCCGGGACTAGCGAAACCGGGGAGCTGTTTTTT
.,.,TRBV6-1,TRBJ1-2,CASSEAGGTGYGYTF,TGTGCCAGCAGTGAAGCGGGCGGAACAGGCTATGGCTACACCTTC
.,TRBD1,TRBV7-3,TRBJ1-6,CASLNRGLRSPLHF,TGTGCCAGCCTAAACAGGGGGTTGAGGTCACCCCTCCACTTT
.,.,TRBV5-4,TRBJ1-1,CASRYEGYGEAFF,TGTGCCAGCAGATATGAGGGGTACGGGGAAGCTTTCTTT
.,.,TRBV6-7,TRBJ2-3,CASSPLEGGNTQYF,TGTGCCAGCAGCCCCCTTGAGGGGGGAAATACGCAGTATTTT
once,TRBD2,TRBV6-6,TRBJ2-5,CASSRRRGETQYF,TGTGCCAGCAGCCGACGGCGGGGGGAGACCCAGTACTTC
few,TRBD1,TRBV6-5,TRBJ2-7,CASSSGQALNSYEQYF,TGTGCCAGCAGTTCCGGACAGGCCTTAAACTCCTACGAGCAGTACTTC
.,.,TRBV29-1,TRBJ1-2,CSVFIRRRPSFSYGYTF,TGCAGCGTTTTCATCCGGCGACGGCCGTCTTTTAGCTATGGCTACACCTTC
.,.,TRBV30,TRBJ1-2,CAWAPGKGYTF,TGTGCCTGGGCGCCCGGGAAGGGCTACACCTTC
.,.,TRBV4-3,TRBJ1-2,CASSQVRGGYGYTF,TGCGCCAGCAGCCAAGTACGGGGGGGCTATGGCTACACCTTC
.,TRBD2,TRBV4-1,TRBJ2-7,CASSQLGLAGAEQYF,TGCGCCAGCAGCCAACTGGGACTAGCGGGAGCAGAGCAGTACTTC
.,.,TRBV28,TRBJ1-5,CASTTNQPQHF,TGTGCCAGCACAACCAATCAGCCCCAGCATTTT
few,.,TRBV19,TRBJ2-1,CASSIGLGPGGTYNEQFF,TGTGCCAGTAGTATAGGACTCGGACCCGGGGGCACCTACAATGAGCAGTTCTTC
.,.,TRBV7-9,TRBJ2-1,CASKGGDAYNEQFF,TGTGCCAGCAAAGGGGGGGATGCTTACAATGAGCAGTTCTTC
.,.,TRBV23-1,TRBJ2-7,CASSQYAVLSSYEQYF,TGCGCCAGCAGTCAATACGCAGTCCTAAGCTCCTACGAGCAGTACTTC
.,.,TRBV15,TRBJ2-1,CATSVNENNEQFF,TGTGCCACCAGCGTGAACGAGAACAATGAGCAGTTCTTC
.,TRBD1,TRBV28,TRBJ1-3,CASSSGQGNTIYF,TGTGCCAGCAGTTCGGGACAGGGAAACACCATATATTTT